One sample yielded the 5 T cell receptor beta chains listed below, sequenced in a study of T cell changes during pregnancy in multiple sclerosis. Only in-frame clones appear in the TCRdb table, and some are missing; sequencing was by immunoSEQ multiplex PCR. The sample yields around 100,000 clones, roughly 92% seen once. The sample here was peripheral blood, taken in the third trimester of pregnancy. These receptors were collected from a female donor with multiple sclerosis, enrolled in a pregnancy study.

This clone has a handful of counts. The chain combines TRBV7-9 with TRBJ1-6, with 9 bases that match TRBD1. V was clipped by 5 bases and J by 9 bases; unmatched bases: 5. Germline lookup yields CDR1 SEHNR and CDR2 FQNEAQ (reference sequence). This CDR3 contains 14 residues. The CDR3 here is CASSPGTGPSPLHF. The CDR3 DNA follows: TGTGCCAGCAGCCCCGGGACAGGGCCTTCACCCCTCCACTTT.

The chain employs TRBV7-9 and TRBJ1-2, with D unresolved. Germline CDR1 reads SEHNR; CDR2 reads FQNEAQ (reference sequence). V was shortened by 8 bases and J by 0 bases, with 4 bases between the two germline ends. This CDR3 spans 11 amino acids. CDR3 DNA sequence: TGTGCCAGCGAGTCTAACTATGGCTACACCTTC. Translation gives CASESNYGYTF.

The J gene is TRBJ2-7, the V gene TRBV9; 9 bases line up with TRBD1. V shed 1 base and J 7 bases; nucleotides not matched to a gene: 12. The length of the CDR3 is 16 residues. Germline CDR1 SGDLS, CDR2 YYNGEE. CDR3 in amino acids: CASSVQPGQGLAEQYF. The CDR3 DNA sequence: TGTGCCAGCAGCGTACAACCGGGACAGGGTCTGGCGGAGCAGTACTTC.

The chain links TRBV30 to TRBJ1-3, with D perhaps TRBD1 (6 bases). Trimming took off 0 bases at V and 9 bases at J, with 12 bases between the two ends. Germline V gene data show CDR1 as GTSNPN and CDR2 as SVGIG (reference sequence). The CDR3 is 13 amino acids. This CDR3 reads CAWSVKGVGTIYF. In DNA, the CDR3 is TGTGCCTGGAGTGTTAAGGGGGTGGGCACCATATATTTT.

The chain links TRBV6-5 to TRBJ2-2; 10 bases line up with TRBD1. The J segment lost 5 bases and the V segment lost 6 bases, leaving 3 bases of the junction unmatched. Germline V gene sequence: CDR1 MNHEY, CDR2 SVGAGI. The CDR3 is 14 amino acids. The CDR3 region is CASSGQGGTGELFF. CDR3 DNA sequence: TGTGCCAGCAGCGGACAGGGGGGGACCGGGGAGCTGTTTTTT.